The rows below give T cell receptor beta chains drawn from one sample of a study of human CD8 memory T cell subsets. TCRdb reprocessed the 5' RACE reads; each CDR3 protein has one entry and no DNA is given. This sample contains under 14,000 distinct CDR3 sequences. Sequenced input: CD8+ T cells from PBMCs. The receptors originated from a human donor in good health. CDR3s include the opening cysteine and the closing phenylalanine or tryptophan. Clone size is stated in some rows and not others, as once, few, many or a class when expanded.

TRBJ1-1 | TRBV7-3 | . | CASSLTDGNTEAFF
TRBJ1-1 | TRBV20-1 | . | CSVPLENTEAFF
TRBJ2-3 | TRBV9 | . | CASSSPPGGTDTQYF
TRBJ1-6 | TRBV5-4 | . | CASSLAGGPYNSPLHF
TRBJ2-3 | TRBV29-1 | . | CSVAGGLQDASTDTQYF
TRBJ2-5 | TRBV7-9 | . | CASTQGVQGSSQETQYF
TRBJ2-1 | TRBV11-2 | . | CASSRWSYNEQFF
TRBJ2-7 | TRBV5-6 | . | CASSLVVGAVEQYF
TRBJ2-2 | TRBV29-1 | . | CSVGTGVDGELFF
TRBJ2-3 | TRBV29-1 | medium-sized | CSVRGFDTDTQYF
TRBJ2-1 | TRBV20-1 | . | CSARDWLAGAGNEQFF
TRBJ2-1 | TRBV2 | . | CASGGLARGNEQFF
TRBJ2-1 | TRBV15 | . | CATRPRDRVSNEQFF
TRBJ2-5 | TRBV28 | . | CASSTYLSGTPQETQYF
TRBJ2-7 | TRBV10-2 | . | CASSQGQGEQYF
TRBJ1-2 | TRBV29-1 | . | CSVEDWGQGSYGYTF
TRBJ2-3 | TRBV7-9 | . | CASSLSGGTDTQYF
TRBJ2-2 | TRBV11-3 | . | CASSARDRGNTGELFF
TRBJ2-7 | TRBV11-1 | . | CASSFGSLYEQYF
TRBJ2-7 | TRBV5-1 | . | CASSLFAGDYEQYF
TRBJ2-3 | TRBV6-5 | . | CASSSRGYTDTQYF
TRBJ2-7 | TRBV11-2 | . | CASSLDLTYEQYF
TRBJ2-2 | TRBV9 | . | CASRGDPLRDPGELFF
TRBJ2-3 | TRBV5-1 | . | CASSAEHGQSTDTQYF
TRBJ2-3 | TRBV28 | . | CASSSVLGLAATQYF
TRBJ1-6 | TRBV7-9 | medium-sized | CASSRGTGAFSPLHF
TRBJ2-3 | TRBV7-9 | . | CASRPGTGGTDTQYF
TRBJ2-2 | TRBV6-5 | . | CASTPLGQGLTGELFF
TRBJ2-1 | TRBV3-1 | . | CASSQDPRRAGVGAYNEQFF
TRBJ2-7 | TRBV7-9 | . | CASTSSSYEQYF
TRBJ2-7 | TRBV5-5 | . | CASSLERYGEQYF
TRBJ2-5 | TRBV7-9 | . | CASSSPPGAQYRQETQYF
TRBJ2-1 | TRBV6-2/TRBV6-3 | . | CASRGLADGDNEQFF
TRBJ2-7 | TRBV6-6 | . | CASSYSPGDYEQYF
TRBJ1-1 | TRBV20-1 | . | CSARDAGTANTEAFF
TRBJ2-7 | TRBV7-2 | . | CASSRVSGSSYEQYF
TRBJ2-1 | TRBV7-2 | . | CASSFLEAGEDYEQFF
TRBJ2-1 | TRBV20-1 | . | CSARDFEQSSYNEQFF
TRBJ2-1 | TRBV3-1 | . | CASSPVLFNEQFF
TRBJ2-2 | TRBV27 | . | CASRPTGGNTGELFF